The present T cell receptor (beta chain) was sequenced within a study of shared clonotypes between healthy human individuals. Across the study: A couple of women and a few men aged 18 to 49 made up the donors. Study observations and caveats: The authors sampled blood alone, and tissue repertoires likely differ. Rarefaction showed that sequencing of sorted subsets was incomplete (despite large depth).

Trimming cost V 10 bases and J 1 base, with 17 bases left between them. Germline assignment: CDR1 MNHNS and CDR2 SASEGT. The CDR3 consists of 14 residues. Naive CD8 cells lacked CD45RO and underwent positive selection for CCR7, leaving out terminally differentiated effector memory CD45RA+ cells. Per the study methods: Filtering differed for immunoSEQ, which gave only junction sequences without quality scores. TCRdb's table, derived via immunoSEQ multiplex PCR, lists solely in-frame clones and lacks some. That table gives V, J and clone size, and the DNA gave D and trimming. The sample lists 800,000 to 950,000 clones; approximately 96% were seen once. A word on this clone: Its antigen is unidentified.

This chain connects TRBV6-1 to TRBJ2-7; perhaps TRBD2 as D (5 bases). This clonotype originated in a man aged 30 to 39 in good health. Sequenced input: naive CD8+ T cells sorted from blood. The CDR3 here is CATQEARPSYEQYF. Written as DNA, the CDR3 is TGTGCCACCCAGGAGGCCAGGCCATCCTACGAGCAGTACTTC.